This entry describes one T cell receptor beta chain. V was clipped by 4 bases and J by 5 bases, with 11 bases between them. The CDR3 is 13 amino acids. Germline assignment: CDR1 MDHEN and CDR2 SYDVKM. The sample originates from a study of shared clonotypes between healthy human individuals. Looking at the study overall: The composition of the donors was two women and a few men aged 18 to 49.

Sequenced by immunoSEQ multiplex PCR; TCRdb stores in-frame clones only, minus some. Here the sample spans about 2.3 million clones, approximately 93% being singletons. This chain joins TRBV28 and TRBJ1-1; D uncertain. The source is a man younger than 35 in good health. Some clones in this sample may be carry-over from other donors' samples. Sequencing was done on a sample of naive CD4+ T cells from PBMCs. Subset here: CD45RA+ positively selected. The CDR3 loop is CASSSGVQTEAFF. DNA of the CDR3: TGTGCCAGCAGTTCCGGGGTTCAAACTGAAGCTTTCTTT.